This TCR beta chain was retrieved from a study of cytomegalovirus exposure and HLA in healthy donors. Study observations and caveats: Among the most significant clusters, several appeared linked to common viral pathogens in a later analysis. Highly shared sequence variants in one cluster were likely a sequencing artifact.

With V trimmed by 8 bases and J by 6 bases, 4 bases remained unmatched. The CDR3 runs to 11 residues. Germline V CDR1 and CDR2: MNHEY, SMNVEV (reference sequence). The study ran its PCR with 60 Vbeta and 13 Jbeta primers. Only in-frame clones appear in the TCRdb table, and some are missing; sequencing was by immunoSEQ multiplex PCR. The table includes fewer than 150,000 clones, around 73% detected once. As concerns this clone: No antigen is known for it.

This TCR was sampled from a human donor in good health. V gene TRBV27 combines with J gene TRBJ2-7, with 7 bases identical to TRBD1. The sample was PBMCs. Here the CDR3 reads CASQQGTEQYF. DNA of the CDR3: TGTGCCAGCCAACAGGGGACCGAGCAGTACTTC.